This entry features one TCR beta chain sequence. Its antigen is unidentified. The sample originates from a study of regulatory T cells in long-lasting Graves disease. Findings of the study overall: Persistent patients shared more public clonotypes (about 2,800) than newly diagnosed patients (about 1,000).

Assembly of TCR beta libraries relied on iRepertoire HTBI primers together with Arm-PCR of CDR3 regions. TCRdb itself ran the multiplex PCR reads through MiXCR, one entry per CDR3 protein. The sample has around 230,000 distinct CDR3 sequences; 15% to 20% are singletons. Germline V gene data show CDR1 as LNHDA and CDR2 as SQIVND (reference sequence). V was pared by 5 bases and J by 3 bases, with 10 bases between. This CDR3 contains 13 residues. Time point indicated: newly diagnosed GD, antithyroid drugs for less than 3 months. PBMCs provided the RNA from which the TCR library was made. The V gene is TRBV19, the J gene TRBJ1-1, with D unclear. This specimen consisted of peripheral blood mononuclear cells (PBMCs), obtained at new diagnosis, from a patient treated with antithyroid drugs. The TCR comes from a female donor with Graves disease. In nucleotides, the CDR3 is TGTGCCAGTAGTGCGAAGGGTGACACTGAAGCTTTCTTT. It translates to CASSAKGDTEAFF.